The TCR beta chain described here comes from a study of cytomegalovirus exposure and HLA in healthy donors (dated 2017 in TCRdb). Turning to the overall study: In an earlier analysis of around 540 of the donors, 276 Gb of sequence data and roughly 100 million unique TCR beta sequences from approximately 180 million T cells were reported. Every repertoire in the discovery cohort had been generated on one and the same sequencing platform. Around 320 gigabases of sequencing data and 70 million to 85 million unique TCR sequences were included in an early release covering roughly 600 HLA-typed donors. The study was designed to test whether signatures of past pathogen exposure could be identified by cataloging public T cell receptors. HLA typing included class I and class II loci at four-digit resolution. To decide whether each TCR beta V gene segment behaved as functional or pseudogenic, an earlier analysis of approximately 600 of the donors relied on high-throughput TCR beta sequencing. Because of strong linkage in the cohort, roughly five DR-DQ haplotypes were treated as single units for association and clustering. Rather than using new phenotypic data, the later analysis identified candidate immune exposures from TCR beta sequences and from how often those sequences occurred across donors. To predict cytomegalovirus infection status, the study brought together high-throughput TCR immunosequencing, statistical association of individual TCRs with disease status, and machine learning. In addition to the first cohort of 650 to 750 subjects, a separate validation cohort of approximately 130 different subjects was used. Of the roughly 420 genotyped donors, 80% to 90% were placed in the genetic ancestry cluster associated with self-reported Caucasian donors. On average, 235,054 unique TCR beta nucleotide sequences were sequenced per donor among a few hundred genotyped donors of the cohort, with around 19% of those sequences being non-productive. A later genetic analysis used genome-wide SNP genotypes for about three fifths of the roughly 700 donors, treating that subset as a discovery cohort. Using immunosequencing, the study profiled T cell repertoires from about 650 subjects and related those repertoires to cytomegalovirus serostatus. Donor age, sex, ethnicity and CMV serostatus were collected together with the repertoire data. The number of donors typed differed by locus, with roughly 620-640 for A, B, C, DRB1 and DQB1, about 500 for DQA1, nearly 610 for DPA1, and approximately 470 for DPB1. A later analysis re-examined previously published TCR beta repertoires from just over 650 donors and added high-resolution HLA genotyping to investigate patterns of TCR occurrence.

In total, 600 or so healthy bone marrow donors made up the cohort. All cohort members were sampled while nominally healthy, although unrecorded immune exposures were likely present. The donor tested CMV seronegative and was one of the 352 seronegative cohort members. Every donor gave a peripheral blood sample, and the peripheral blood mononuclear cells from that sample were used for TCR beta sequencing. Genomic DNA extraction from the blood cell samples was performed with the Qiagen DNeasy Blood Extraction Kit. The germline V gene gives CDR1 as SGHRS and CDR2 as YFSETQ. The CDR3 covers 14 residues, taking in both the cysteine and the phenylalanine. Just CDR3 DNA is preserved here, 42 bases in frame from base 1. The junction shows trimming of 3 bases on V and 2 bases on J, plus 11 bases between the germline ends. Library preparation was by the immunoSEQ multiplex PCR assay. For the multiplex PCR, a mixture combining 60 forward primers for TCR Vbeta segments and 13 reverse primers for TCR Jbeta segments was used. A multiplex PCR assay on genomic DNA amplified the CDR3 region of rearranged TCR beta genes. The Illumina HiSeq System was used to sequence the amplified TCR beta libraries as 87-base-pair reads. The study's own analysis went as follows. A later analysis tallied about 77 million unique TCR beta chains across the 610 or so repertoires, and approximately 12 million of those chains were shared by two or more donors. A nearest-neighbor algorithm error-corrected the raw reads and collapsed the reads into unique sequences, merging closely related sequences to remove PCR and sequencing errors. V, D and J gene segments were assigned by aligning CDR3 sequences to IMGT reference sequences. For a sequence to be retained, a match of at least six nucleotides was required to both a V gene segment and a J gene segment. Rearrangements were called productive when the CDR3 lacked stop codons and stayed in frame with V and J; all others were non-productive. CDR3 was defined by IMGT convention, running from the second conserved V-encoded cysteine to the conserved J-encoded phenylalanine. The earlier analysis of approximately 500 of the donors excluded sequences that lacked an unambiguous match to a single V gene segment. An earlier analysis of almost 600 of the donors classified V segments as functional when productive rearrangements were above 56.7% and as segregating when the standard deviation between donors was above 5%. A statistical classification framework was built for diagnosing cytomegalovirus status from the catalog of TCR beta chain sequences. In a later analysis, V and J genes were assigned by comparing TCR nucleotide sequences against IMGT/GENE-DB human TR gene sequences. A later analysis assigned CDR3 sequences and most-parsimonious VDJ recombination scenarios with the TCRdist pipeline. A later analysis defined each TCR beta chain by its CDR3 amino acid sequence plus V-gene family, and excluded reads lacking a unique V-gene family. To address suspected cross-contamination and a sequencing artifact, a later analysis removed 592 highly shared, low-generation-probability nucleotide sequences. A later analysis calculated a clonal expansion index for each public chain from normalized within-repertoire ranks of inferred template counts. In a later analysis, generation probabilities were computed using a VDJ recombination model fitted to out-of-frame rearrangements, and the results were checked against IGoR. A later analysis scored TCR-TCR, TCR-HLA and TCR-CMV co-occurrence with hypergeometric tests, applying a repertoire-size bias correction to TCR pairs. A later analysis estimated false discovery rates by permuting HLA or CMV assignments 20 times. In a later analysis, co-occurring TCRs were grouped using DBSCAN, with TCRdist sequence similarity added in when clustering inside HLA-allele-positive subsets. Co-occurrence clustering excluded repertoires with fewer than 30,000 or more than 120,000 public chains, plus five with anomalous nucleotide sharing. TCRdb's version of the immuneACCESS table is confined to in-frame rearrangements and falls short of the full clone set. An unresolved V gene accounts for under half of the shortfall where checked; the remainder is of unknown origin. V and J calls and clone size are as listed in that table; D and trimming were resolved from the DNA. This sample lists more than 100,000 clones; approximately 77% were detected once. The ten largest make up about 1% of the sample.

Study-wide conclusions, independent of this receptor: The authors suggested that the approach could potentially be extended to other disease states and immunological phenotypes. The cohort was sequenced for TCR beta chains only, and without alpha or paired-chain data the features that could be detected were limited. A later analysis found that most CMV-associated TCR beta chains appeared HLA-restricted, with HLA associations seemingly driven largely by CMV exposure. Most TCR sequences were seen in very few donors, while some public TCRs were found in many individuals. The only immune exposure information available for the cohort was CMV serostatus. Compared with the approximately 600-donor mean, donors in an Asian-associated ancestry cluster had fewer N-insertions in productive TCRs, according to a later genetic analysis. The 87-base-pair reads could not distinguish some IMGT-functional V segments, including TRBV6-2 and TRBV6-3, so those segments were excluded. In a later analysis, several top co-occurrence clusters were reported to appear linked to parvovirus B19, influenza, CMV and Epstein-Barr virus. A further reported finding was that TCR beta sequences accurately predicted the HLA-A and HLA-B alleles for most subjects in the first cohort. Sequencing depth was assumed to be roughly uniform across donors in the presence/absence analyses, though that assumption may not hold. Because counts were too low, about 15 rarely observed V segments, including chromosome 9 orphons, were left out of the earlier analysis of a few hundred of the donors. When HLA alleles, especially DR and DQ, strongly co-occurred, TCR associations were difficult to assign to individual alleles. In a later analysis, about 17,000 TCR beta sequences were associated with specific HLA alleles at a false discovery rate of 0.05. HLA typing was unavailable for some donors at each locus, so association tests used only the typed subset. Compared with equally common non-associated chains, HLA-associated TCR beta chains in a later analysis were more clonally expanded and had lower generation probabilities. According to a later analysis, TCR association rates differed among HLA loci, with DRB1 alleles showing the most associated TCRs and HLA-C alleles showing the fewest. The sequencing pipeline was judged likely to have produced a cluster of highly shared sequence variants as a technical artifact. The study listed approximately 160 TCR beta chains as associated with cytomegalovirus. In vitro tests confirmed that a few of the cytomegalovirus-associated TCR beta chains recognize cytomegalovirus antigens. Correlated functional status among segregating V segments might be attributable to linkage disequilibrium, but an unknown experimental factor could not be ruled out. A later genetic analysis associated a missense DCLRE1C variant with V-gene and J-gene trimming of TCR beta chains, and an independent cohort replicated the association. In both the original and validation cohorts, the classifier was reported to diagnose cytomegalovirus status with high specificity and sensitivity. Broadly in line with IMGT annotations, most TCR beta V segments showed up in productive rearrangements about 87% or about 30% of the time in an earlier analysis of several hundred of the donors.

Details on this clone: The antigen it recognizes is unknown. No base-level quality is on record; no much larger clone is a single base apart.

This clonotype was obtained from a woman aged 55-70 years in good health and CMV-seronegative. Sequenced input: PBMCs. The sequence is built from TRBV5-1 and TRBJ1-1; the best D guess is TRBD1, with 6 bases matching. The nucleotide sequence reads as follows: TGCGCCAGCAGCTCAGGACAGCCAAACACTGAAGCTTTCTTT. It translates to CASSSGQPNTEAFF.